The text below deals with one T cell receptor (beta chain). The donors, healthy adults who were HIV-negative, had experienced no recent acute infections or vaccinations. Nashville, Tennessee was home to all donors, who were Caucasian adults. Genomic DNA of every subset was divided equally among multiple immunoSEQ plates. Generated by immunoSEQ multiplex PCR, the TCRdb table keeps only in-frame clones and is missing some. The sample includes under 850,000 clones, 55% to 75% of them seen just once. CDR1 is MNHEY and CDR2 is SVGAGI in the germline V gene. CDR3 size: 12 residues. The ends were cut back, 0 bases at V and 10 bases at J, with 9 bases in the middle. This sample was included in a study of shared clonotypes between healthy human individuals.

Sequenced: memory CD4+ T cells sorted from blood. The sample's subset: CD45RA-negative fraction. The genes are TRBV6-5 and TRBJ1-1, with D perhaps TRBD1 (5 bases). This TCR was recovered from a woman aged 30 to 39 in good health. The CDR3 coding sequence is TGTGCCAGCAGTTACTCGGGGGATTCAGCTTTCTTT. Protein: CASSYSGDSAFF.